This T cell receptor beta chain was identified during a study of T cell changes during pregnancy in multiple sclerosis. The CDR3 sequence is 16 residues long. Germline lookup yields CDR1 SGHNT and CDR2 YYREEE (reference sequence). The ends were cut back, 5 bases at V and 1 base at J, with 17 bases in the middle. The method was immunoSEQ multiplex PCR; TCRdb's version includes in-frame clones alone and lacks a portion of them. The sample holds about 100,000 clones, less than 95% seen once. Sample: peripheral blood, taken in the third trimester of pregnancy. The receptor's source is a female donor in good health, enrolled as a control in a pregnancy study. The chain links TRBV5-4 to TRBJ2-3, with D perhaps TRBD1 (6 bases). CDR3 residues: CASSLRGSRGTDTQYF. In DNA form, the CDR3 reads TGTGCCAGCAGTCTTAGGGGGTCCAGGGGCACAGATACGCAGTATTTT.